This T cell receptor beta chain was found in a study of T cell responses to AZD1222 COVID-19 vaccine. Of note for this clone: Its target is unknown.

Germline V gene sequence: CDR1 SGHRS, CDR2 YFSETQ. With V trimmed by 2 bases and J by 10 bases, 6 bases remained unmatched. The CDR3 totals 14 residues. Study findings and constraints: The study found vaccine-associated CD4 TCRs spanning spike, dominant at 160-218 and 743-854. Unmutated variant regions are reportedly the target of nearly half of TCRs that are spike-specific. Two AZD1222 administrations were followed by greater Spike-specific TCR breadth and depth. There were mostly white British donors and more females than males, and clonal diversity was possibly underestimated.

Data came from immunoSEQ multiplex PCR; TCRdb stores just in-frame clones and leaves some out. Among 200,000 or so clones listed, more than 75% were seen once. This chain connects TRBV5-1 to TRBJ2-1, with 10 nucleotides matching TRBD2. The specimen was peripheral blood, collected on day 0 of MenACWY control vaccination. This receptor was identified in an adult in good health. The DNA of the CDR3 is TGCGCCAGCAGCTTAGCGGGGGGGCTCTCGGAGCAGTTCTTC. Translation: CASSLAGGLSEQFF.